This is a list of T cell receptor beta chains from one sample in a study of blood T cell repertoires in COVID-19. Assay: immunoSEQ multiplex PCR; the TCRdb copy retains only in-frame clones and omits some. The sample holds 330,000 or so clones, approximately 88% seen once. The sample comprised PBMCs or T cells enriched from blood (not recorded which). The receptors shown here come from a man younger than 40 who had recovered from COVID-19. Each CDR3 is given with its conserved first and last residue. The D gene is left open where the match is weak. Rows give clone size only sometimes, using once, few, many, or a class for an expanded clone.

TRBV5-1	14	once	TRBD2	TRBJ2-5	TGCGCCAGTCGGGACTACCGAAACCAAGAGACCCAGTACTTC	CASRDYRNQETQYF
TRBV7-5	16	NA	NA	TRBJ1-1	TGTGTCAGAAGCTTAGCATTGGACAGGGGCGGCACTGAAGCTTTCTTT	CVRSLALDRGGTEAFF
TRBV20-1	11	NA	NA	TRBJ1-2	TGCAGTGCTAGAGTGGGAGGCGGCTACACCTTC	CSARVGGGYTF
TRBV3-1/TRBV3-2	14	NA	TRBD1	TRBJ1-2	TGTGCCAGCAGCGCAGACAGGGGCGACTATGGCTACACCTTC	CASSADRGDYGYTF
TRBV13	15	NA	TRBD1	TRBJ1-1	TGTGCCAGCAGCTGGGGGGGACAGGGTCACACTGAAGCTTTCTTT	CASSWGGQGHTEAFF
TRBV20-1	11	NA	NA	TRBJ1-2	TGCAGTGCATTGCTTGGTGCGGGCTACACCTTC	CSALLGAGYTF
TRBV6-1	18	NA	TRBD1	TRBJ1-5	TGTGCCAGCAGCGAACTACCCAACAGGGGGAGGGACAATCAGCCCCAGCATTTT	CASSELPNRGRDNQPQHF
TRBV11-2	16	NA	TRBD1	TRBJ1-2	TGTGCCAGCAGCTTGGGACAGGGGTCGAGGTCCAATGGCTACACCTTC	CASSLGQGSRSNGYTF
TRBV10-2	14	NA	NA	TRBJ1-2	TGCGCCAGCAGTGATTGGGGACTGAGCTATGGCTACACCTTC	CASSDWGLSYGYTF
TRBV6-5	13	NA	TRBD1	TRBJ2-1	TGTGCCAGCAGTTACGGACAGGGGGATGAGCAGTTCTTC	CASSYGQGDEQFF
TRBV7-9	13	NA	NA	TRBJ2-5	TGTGCCAGCAGCTTAGGGGCCCAAGAGACCCAGTACTTC	CASSLGAQETQYF
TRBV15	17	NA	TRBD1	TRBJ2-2	TGTGCCACCAGCAGGGGCCGACAGGGGTCGGGCACCGGGGAGCTGTTTTTT	CATSRGRQGSGTGELFF
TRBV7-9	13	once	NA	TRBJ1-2	TGTGCCAGCAGCTTACGACAGATCAATGGCTACACCTTC	CASSLRQINGYTF
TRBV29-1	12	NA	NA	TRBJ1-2	TGCAGCGTTGAAGCGTCCAACTATGGCTACACCTTC	CSVEASNYGYTF
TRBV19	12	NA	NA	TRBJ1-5	TGTGCCAGTAGTCTAACTCATCAGCCCCAGCATTTT	CASSLTHQPQHF
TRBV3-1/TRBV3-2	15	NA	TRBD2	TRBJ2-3	TGTGCCAGCAGTCTAGCGGGAGCTAGCACAGATACGCAGTATTTT	CASSLAGASTDTQYF
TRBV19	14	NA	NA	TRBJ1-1	TGTGCCAGTAGTATTGACAGCCAGTTCTATGAAGCTTTCTTT	CASSIDSQFYEAFF
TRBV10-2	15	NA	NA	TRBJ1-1	TGCGCCAGCAGTGTAACCGGGACATTATCCACTGAAGCTTTCTTT	CASSVTGTLSTEAFF
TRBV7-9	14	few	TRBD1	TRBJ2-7	TGTGCCAGCAGCCATCAACAGGGGTTCTACGAGCAGTACTTC	CASSHQQGFYEQYF
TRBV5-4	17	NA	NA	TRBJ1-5	TGTGCCAGCAGCTTGGGGGGATCGGGAGGGAGGAATCAGCCCCAGCATTTT	CASSLGGSGGRNQPQHF
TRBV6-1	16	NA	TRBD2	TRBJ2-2	TGTGCCAGCAGTGTTTCCGGGGGGGCGAACACCGGGGAGCTGTTTTTT	CASSVSGGANTGELFF
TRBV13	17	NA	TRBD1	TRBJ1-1	TGTGCCAGCAGCTCACGGACAGGGGGATGGAGAGACACTGAAGCTTTCTTT	CASSSRTGGWRDTEAFF
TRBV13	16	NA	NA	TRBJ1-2	TGTGCCAGCAGCTTATTCGTGGAATCAGGCCTCTATGGCTACACCTTC	CASSLFVESGLYGYTF
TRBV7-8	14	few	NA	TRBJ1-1	TGTGCCAGCAGCTTAACAGGTTTGAACACTGAAGCTTTCTTT	CASSLTGLNTEAFF
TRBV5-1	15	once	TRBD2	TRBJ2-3	TGCGCCAGCGCTGGAGTAGCGGGGGGCACAGATACGCAGTATTTT	CASAGVAGGTDTQYF
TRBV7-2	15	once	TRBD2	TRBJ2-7	TGTGCCAGCAGCCCGGAGCTAGCGGGGGGTTACGAGCAGTACTTC	CASSPELAGGYEQYF